What follows are 27 T cell receptor beta chains derived from one specimen sequenced in a study of blood T cell repertoires in COVID-19. The protocol was immunoSEQ multiplex PCR, while the TCRdb copy is restricted to in-frame clones and leaves out a portion. The table records about 400,000 clones, around 87% of them present only once. The material sequenced was peripheral blood. Source of these receptors: a human donor in a cohort sampled during active COVID-19.

This chain joins TRBV6-5 and TRBJ2-2; 7 nucleotides line up with TRBD1. The CDR3 consists of 16 residues. J was trimmed by 2 bases and V by 1 base; bases with no gene match: 4. Germline assignment: CDR1 MNHEY and CDR2 SVGAGI. The CDR3 sequence: CASSYYGTDNTGELFF. Written as DNA, the CDR3 is TGTGCCAGCAGTTACTACGGGACAGACAACACCGGGGAGCTGTTTTTT.

V gene TRBV19 combines with J gene TRBJ2-5; unclear D gene. V lost 3 bases, J lost 5 bases, and 10 bases lay in between. Per germline, CDR1 LNHDA and CDR2 SQIVND (reference sequence). The CDR3 has 13 amino acids. CDR3 nucleotide sequence: TGTGCCAGTAGTATTGTCCCCAGTGAGACCCAGTACTTC. Translated: CASSIVPSETQYF.

This chain links TRBV27 with TRBJ1-6; TRBD1 matches 9 bases. The CDR3 runs to 18 residues. Germline CDR1 MNHEY, CDR2 SMNVEV (reference sequence). V lost 2 bases and J lost 7; bases outside the gene matches: 12. The CDR3 is CASSLQTATGGGNSPLHF. The CDR3 DNA sequence: TGTGCCAGCAGTTTACAAACCGCGACAGGGGGTGGAAATTCACCCCTCCACTTT.

This chain uses TRBV6-5 with TRBJ2-7; 7 bases are shared with TRBD1. Germline V gene data show CDR1 as MNHEY and CDR2 as SVGAGI. The CDR3 spans 14 residues. Germline trimming cut 6 bases from V and 0 bases from J; bases unmatched to any gene: 5. CDR3 residues: CASSNSGGSYEQYF. The DNA for the CDR3 is TGTGCCAGCAGCAATTCAGGGGGCTCCTACGAGCAGTACTTC.

The chain uses TRBV25-1 and TRBJ2-7, with D perhaps matching TRBD1 (6 bases). V lost 6 bases and J lost 3, with 6 bases in between. The CDR3 loop spans 11 amino acids. Germline CDR1 reads MGHDK; CDR2 reads SYGVNS. This CDR3 reads CASRQGYEQYF. The CDR3 coding sequence is TGTGCCAGCAGACAGGGCTACGAGCAGTACTTC.

The chain joins TRBV29-1 to TRBJ2-7, with D possibly matching TRBD1 (6 bases). Trimming shortened V by 4 bases and J by 3 bases, and 13 bases separated the two germline ends. Germline CDR1 is SQVTM and CDR2 is ANQGSEA. This CDR3 comprises 13 residues. CDR3 amino acids: CSVAQGNDYEQYF. CDR3 coding DNA: TGCAGCGTTGCACAGGGTAATGACTACGAGCAGTACTTC.

The chain has TRBV28 and TRBJ1-4; 7 bases match TRBD1. The CDR3 length is 14 residues. CDR1 is MDHEN and CDR2 is SYDVKM in the germline V gene. J was trimmed by 10 bases and V by 5 bases; bases with no gene match: 10. This chain's CDR3 is CASSTTGEVGKLFF. CDR3 sequence (DNA): TGTGCCAGCAGTACAACAGGGGAGGTTGGAAAACTGTTTTTT.

The chain combines TRBV6-5 with TRBJ2-1; 10 nucleotides align to TRBD2. The CDR3 spans 16 residues. Germline-derived CDR1 and CDR2 are MNHEY and SVGAGI. V lost 0 bases to trimming and J lost 3 bases; unmatched junction nucleotides: 2. CDR3 sequence (DNA): TGTGCCAGCAGTTACTCAGAGCGGGGGGGCTACAATGAGCAGTTCTTC. As protein: CASSYSERGGYNEQFF.

The V gene is TRBV6-5, the J gene TRBJ2-7, with 7 bases aligning to TRBD2. Germline V gene sequence: CDR1 MNHEY, CDR2 SVGAGI. The CDR3 runs to 15 residues. V was clipped by 8 bases and J by 2 bases; unmatched bases: 12. CDR3 amino acids: CASRPRFAGAYEQYF. Here the CDR3 DNA reads TGTGCCAGCCGGCCCCGCTTTGCGGGGGCCTACGAGCAGTACTTC.

The chain is built from TRBV2 and TRBJ1-6; 9 nucleotides agree with TRBD1. The CDR3 sequence is 14 residues long. Trimming at V came to 6 bases and at J to 7 bases, leaving 4 bases not matched to a gene. Germline V gene data show CDR1 as SNHLY and CDR2 as FYNNEI. The CDR3 spells CASRPGQGNSPLHF. CDR3 nucleotide sequence: TGTGCCAGCAGGCCGGGACAGGGAAATTCACCCCTCCACTTT.

The chain carries TRBV5-1 and TRBJ2-6, with a possible D match to TRBD1 (5 bases). CDR3 length: 18 amino acids. Deletions cut 7 bases from V and 2 bases from J, with 22 bases between. Germline V lookup: CDR1 SGHRS, CDR2 YFSETQ. This chain's CDR3 is CASRNRSLTGPGANVLTF. The CDR3 region has the DNA TGCGCCAGCCGAAATAGGTCCCTAACAGGACCTGGGGCCAACGTCCTGACTTTC.

Notes on this clone: The same CDR3 is also encoded by other DNA sequences in this sample. V usage is TRBV7-3 and J usage is TRBJ2-3; no firm D call. The CDR3 consists of 13 residues. Germline loops: CDR1 SGHTA, CDR2 FQGTGA. V shed 2 bases and J shed 2 bases, with 5 bases lying between them. CDR3 nucleotide sequence: TGTGCCAGCAGCTTACTTAACACAGATACGCAGTATTTT. Translating it yields CASSLLNTDTQYF. Full variable domain (missing parts from reference TRBV7-3 and TRBJ2-3): GAGVSQTPSNKVTEKGKYVELRCDPISGHTALYWYRQSLGQGPEFLIYFQGTGAADDSGLPNDRFFAVRPEGSVSTLKIQRTERGDSAVYLCASSLLNTDTQYFGPGTRLTVL.

The chain links TRBV7-3 to TRBJ2-2; 8 bases are shared with TRBD2. With V trimmed by 5 bases and J by 7 bases, 15 bases remained unmatched. Germline V gene lookup returns CDR1 SGHTA and CDR2 FQGTGA. This CDR3 is built from 17 residues. Written as DNA, the CDR3 is TGTGCCAGCAGCCGAACCCTAAGGACTAGCCGTGACGGGGAGCTGTTTTTT. Translated: CASSRTLRTSRDGELFF.

This chain links TRBV7-2 with TRBJ2-7; 11 nucleotides agree with TRBD2. This CDR3 is 14 amino acids long. V shed 5 bases, J shed 3 bases, and the junction held 3 bases outside the gene matches. Germline V gene sequence: CDR1 SGHTA, CDR2 FQGNSA. CDR3 DNA sequence: TGTGCCAGCAGCCGGACTAGCGGGCACTACGAGCAGTACTTC. Its translation: CASSRTSGHYEQYF.

The chain is built from TRBV6-5 and TRBJ1-4, with 8 positions matching TRBD1. The CDR3 extends over 13 amino acids. Per germline, CDR1 MNHEY and CDR2 SVGAGI. V shed 7 bases, J shed 5 bases, and the junction held 3 bases outside the gene matches. CDR3: CASTRDRNEKLFF. The CDR3, as DNA: TGTGCCAGCACCAGGGACAGGAATGAAAAACTGTTTTTT.

The rearrangement uses TRBV5-1 and TRBJ1-2; 7 bases agree with TRBD1. The CDR3 runs to 15 residues. CDR1 and CDR2 from the germline V gene are SGHRS and YFSETQ. Trimming at V came to 0 bases and at J to 6 bases, leaving 8 bases not matched to a gene. CDR3 loop: CASSLGDRVGNGYTF. The CDR3 DNA reads as TGCGCCAGCAGCTTGGGCGACAGGGTGGGGAATGGCTACACCTTC.

The chain is built from TRBV18 and TRBJ1-4; the D is unclear. Trimming removed 3 bases from V and 8 bases from J, with 19 bases in between. The CDR3 loop spans 16 amino acids. Germline V lookup: CDR1 KGHSH, CDR2 LQKENI. CDR3 DNA sequence: TGTGCCAGCTCACCGGCGAGGAGAGAGACCCACGAAAAACTGTTTTTT. It translates to CASSPARRETHEKLFF.

The genes are TRBV5-6 and TRBJ2-7; 7 bases agree with TRBD2. The CDR3 totals 13 residues. CDR1 and CDR2 from the germline V gene are SGHDT and YYEEEE. V shed 4 bases and J 6 bases; nucleotides not matched to a gene: 7. The CDR3 protein is CASSLGGRSEQYF. The DNA of the CDR3 is TGTGCCAGCAGCCTCGGGGGGAGAAGCGAGCAGTACTTC.

This clone appeared a single time. The chain employs TRBV2 and TRBJ2-1; 8 nucleotides line up with TRBD2. CDR1 and CDR2 from the germline V gene are SNHLY and FYNNEI. V lost 6 bases and J lost 3; bases outside the gene matches: 10. CDR3 size: 16 residues. The CDR3 reads CASRFTLAGLYNEQFF. CDR3 coding DNA: TGTGCCAGCAGGTTCACCCTAGCGGGTCTCTACAATGAGCAGTTCTTC.

Details on this clone: Other DNA sequences in this sample translate to the same CDR3. The rearrangement links TRBV6-5 to TRBJ2-7, with 7 positions matching TRBD2. Germline-derived CDR1 and CDR2 are MNHEY and SVGAGI. After removal of 0 bases from V and 0 bases from J, the junction contained 2 bases not matched to a gene. CDR3 size: 15 residues. CDR3 DNA: TGTGCCAGCAGTTACTCGGGGGGGAGCTCCTACGAGCAGTACTTC. Translating gives CASSYSGGSSYEQYF.

CDR3 bases: TGTGCCAGCAGTCCCAAGCTCGGCAACTCAGGGCAGCCCCAGCATTTT. It is translated as CASSPKLGNSGQPQHF. The chain carries TRBV28 and TRBJ1-5; a weak D match, TRBD1 (5 bases). The CDR3 runs 16 residues. V lost 5 bases and J lost 7, with 21 bases in between. Germline-derived CDR1 and CDR2 are MDHEN and SYDVKM.

The chain links TRBV28 to TRBJ2-2; 16 bases map to TRBD2. The CDR3 runs 19 residues. J lost 3 bases, V lost 3 bases, and 7 bases had no gene match. In germline, CDR1 is MDHEN, CDR2 SYDVKM. The CDR3: CASSFPGTSGRADTGELFF. CDR3 nucleotide sequence: TGTGCCAGCAGTTTTCCCGGGACTAGCGGGAGGGCCGACACCGGGGAGCTGTTTTTT.

This chain uses TRBV4-2 with TRBJ1-5; D is possibly TRBD1 (6 bases). Germline CDR1 LGHNA, CDR2 YNFKEQ. Trimming removed 0 bases at V and 6 bases at J, with 18 bases between. The length of the CDR3 is 17 residues. CDR3 sequence (DNA): TGTGCCAGCAGCCAAGATAGGCAGGGGACGGTTAGTCAGCCCCAGCATTTT. Residues: CASSQDRQGTVSQPQHF.

CDR3 bases: TGTGCCAGTAGTGCGATAATCCCAGGGCTCGGGGCCAACGTCCTGACTTTC. Translating gives CASSAIIPGLGANVLTF. The J gene is TRBJ2-6, the V gene TRBV19, with TRBD1 as a possible D gene (5 bases). The V end lost 5 bases, the J end lost 4 bases, and 18 bases lay between the germline ends. CDR3 length: 17 residues. Looked up from germline, CDR1 is LNHDA and CDR2 is SQIVND (reference sequence).

The chain uses TRBV5-4 and TRBJ2-7; TRBD1 matches 12 bases. The CDR3 is 15 amino acids. J lost 6 bases, V lost 0 bases, and 4 bases had no gene match. Germline CDR1 and CDR2: SGHNT and YYREEE (reference sequence). DNA for the CDR3: TGTGCCAGCAGCTTGGGGGGACAGGGGGCAGGCGAGCAGTACTTC. Protein product: CASSLGGQGAGEQYF. Looking up the rest from reference TRBV5-4 and TRBJ2-7 gives the full variable domain: ETGVTQSPTHLIKTRGQQVTLRCSSQSGHNTVSWYQQALGQGPQFIFQYYREEENGRGNFPPRFSGLQFPNYSSELNVNALELDDSALYLCASSLGGQGAGEQYFGPGTRLTVT.

The genes are TRBV19 and TRBJ2-1; 7 positions agree with TRBD2. The CDR3 runs to 15 residues. The V and J ends lost 4 bases and 7 bases, in that order; junction bases with no gene match: 10. Germline CDR1 LNHDA, CDR2 SQIVND (reference sequence). The CDR3 DNA sequence: TGTGCCAGTAGTACGAGCGGGACTAAACGTAATGAGCAGTTCTTC. Translation gives CASSTSGTKRNEQFF. Complete variable domain (other parts from reference TRBV19 and TRBJ2-1): DGGITQSPKYLFRKEGQNVTLSCEQNLNHDAMYWYRQDPGQGLRLIYYSQIVNDFQKGDIAEGYSVSREKKESFPLTVTSAQKNPTAFYLCASSTSGTKRNEQFFGPGTRLTVL.

J is TRBJ1-1 and V is TRBV3-1 (or the pseudogene TRBV3-2); a possible D gene is TRBD1 (6 bases). V was shortened by 1 base and J by 5 bases, with 17 bases between the two germline ends. Germline lookup yields CDR1 LGHDT and CDR2 YNNKEL (reference sequence). CDR3 length: 16 residues. CDR3 protein: CASSQGGGAVRTEAFF. The DNA for the CDR3 is TGTGCCAGCAGCCAAGGTGGGGGCGCCGTACGAACTGAAGCTTTCTTT.